The T cell receptor beta chain described here comes from a study of blood T cell repertoires in COVID-19. Study-wide context: Samples of COVID-19 (acute and convalescent) were obtained from the United States, Italy and Spain. T cells, B-cell-depleted T cells, or PBMCs supplied cDNA or gDNA.

In the original workflow: Amplification with reference gene primers provided the estimates of nucleated cell counts. Assay: immunoSEQ multiplex PCR; the TCRdb copy retains only in-frame clones and omits some. V and J calls and clone size are those listed in that table; D and trimming were worked out from the DNA. The sample includes approximately 200,000 clones, about 85% of them seen just once. Per the germline V gene, CDR1 is KGHSH and CDR2 is LQKENI. V lost 2 bases, J lost 8 bases, and 15 bases lay in between. The CDR3 consists of 14 residues. Sequenced sample: PBMCs or T cells enriched from blood (not recorded which). The TCR was taken from a man aged 25 to 40 who had recovered from COVID-19. The rearrangement links TRBV18 to TRBJ2-5; D unresolved. CDR3 DNA: TGTGCCAGCTCACCAAAGCCCCGCGGAGATACCCAGTACTTC. It translates to CASSPKPRGDTQYF.